This T cell receptor beta chain originates from a study of CD8 T cells in acute hepatitis C reinfection. Across the whole study: CD8+ T cells recognizing the HCV NS3-1073 epitope were profiled acutely and after viral clearance.

Germline values: CDR1 SQVTM, CDR2 ANQGSEA. The CDR3 totals 15 residues. V dropped 7 bases and J dropped 0 bases, with 16 bases sitting between them. Indicated time point: naive CD8 control sorted from an acute-time-point sample. On this clone itself: What it binds is unknown.

Using immunoSEQ multiplex PCR, the repertoire was profiled, and TCRdb retains in-frame clones only, with some absent. This sample has some 38,000 clones, with around nine tenths found just once. Whole-study results and caveats: NS3-1073 specific repertoires were highly diverse across all groups. Bulk TCRbeta-only sequencing left public clonotype pairing undetermined. Preferential TRBV04 and TRBV06 usage appeared in all groups and was not explained by the naive pool.

Input material: naive CD8+ T cells from PBMCs. The TCR originated in a man aged 25 to 40 with chronic hepatitis C. The rearrangement uses TRBV29-1 and TRBJ2-1; D unresolved. The CDR3 DNA is TGCAGCGCCGACGTGGGTTATAGCTCCTACAATGAGCAGTTCTTC. Protein product: CSADVGYSSYNEQFF.